This is a list of T cell receptor beta chains from one sample in a study of shared clonotypes between healthy human individuals. Assay used: immunoSEQ multiplex PCR; TCRdb lists only in-frame clones, some missing. Of approximately 740,000 clones in the sample, about 92% are singletons; the top ten hold 20% to 30%. The source material was naive CD8+ T cells sorted from blood. These receptors all stem from a man aged 30-40 years in good health. Each CDR3 is given with its conserved first and last residue. Each record gives: J gene, clone size, D gene, V gene, CDR3 DNA, CDR3 protein. D genes are given only for firm matches. Not every row has a clone size; where given, it reads once, few, many or a size class.

j_call: TRBJ2-7; clone_size: -; d_call: -; v_call: TRBV11-2; cdr3_nt: TGTGCCAGCAGCTTAGATGACAGTTCCTACGAGCAGTACTTC; cdr3_aa: CASSLDDSSYEQYF
j_call: TRBJ2-1; clone_size: few; d_call: TRBD2; v_call: TRBV7-2; cdr3_nt: TGTGCCAGCAGTCAAGGACTAGCGGGGGTTTACAATGAGCAGTTCTTC; cdr3_aa: CASSQGLAGVYNEQFF
j_call: TRBJ2-7; clone_size: -; d_call: TRBD1; v_call: TRBV7-9; cdr3_nt: TGTGCCAGCAGCCGCCCCGGGACAGGGCTTTCCTACGAGCAGTACTTC; cdr3_aa: CASSRPGTGLSYEQYF
j_call: TRBJ2-3; clone_size: -; d_call: -; v_call: TRBV13; cdr3_nt: TGTGCCAGCAAATTACAGGGCCCAGATACGCAGTATTTT; cdr3_aa: CASKLQGPDTQYF
j_call: TRBJ2-5; clone_size: -; d_call: -; v_call: TRBV11-2; cdr3_nt: TGTGCCAGCAGCTTACGACCAGGGTTGTACCAAGAGACCCAGTACTTC; cdr3_aa: CASSLRPGLYQETQYF
j_call: TRBJ2-1; clone_size: -; d_call: -; v_call: TRBV9; cdr3_nt: TGTGCCAGCAGCCCCCAGAGCAATGAGCAGTTCTTC; cdr3_aa: CASSPQSNEQFF
j_call: TRBJ1-2; clone_size: -; d_call: -; v_call: TRBV27; cdr3_nt: TGTGCCAGCAGTTTAGAGGGCGGTTTGGCGCCCGGTGGCTACACCTTC; cdr3_aa: CASSLEGGLAPGGYTF
j_call: TRBJ2-6; clone_size: -; d_call: -; v_call: TRBV5-6; cdr3_nt: TGTGCCAGCAGCTTGGTCGGTAGGGGGTCCTACTCTGGGGCCAACGTCCTGACTTTC; cdr3_aa: CASSLVGRGSYSGANVLTF
j_call: TRBJ2-1; clone_size: -; d_call: -; v_call: TRBV18; cdr3_nt: TGTGCCAGCTCCCCTTCCAACAATGAGCAGTTCTTC; cdr3_aa: CASSPSNNEQFF
j_call: TRBJ2-1; clone_size: -; d_call: TRBD2; v_call: TRBV5-4; cdr3_nt: TGTGCCAGCAGCGACATATTGGATGCGGGAGTAGGCAATGAGCAGTTCTTC; cdr3_aa: CASSDILDAGVGNEQFF
j_call: TRBJ2-7; clone_size: -; d_call: TRBD1; v_call: TRBV11-2; cdr3_nt: TGTGCCAGCAGCTTCCGGACAGGGTTTTCTGAGCAGTACTTC; cdr3_aa: CASSFRTGFSEQYF
j_call: TRBJ2-5; clone_size: once; d_call: -; v_call: TRBV30; cdr3_nt: TGTGCCTGGCAGGCAGATCAAGAGACCCAGTACTTC; cdr3_aa: CAWQADQETQYF
j_call: TRBJ2-7; clone_size: -; d_call: -; v_call: TRBV4-1; cdr3_nt: TGCGCCAGCAGCCAAGAAGGGGCGGGGGCCTCCTACGAGCAGTACTTC; cdr3_aa: CASSQEGAGASYEQYF
j_call: TRBJ2-7; clone_size: -; d_call: -; v_call: TRBV6-5; cdr3_nt: TGTGCCAGCAGCCTACTACACTCCTACGAGCAGTACTTC; cdr3_aa: CASSLLHSYEQYF
j_call: TRBJ2-7; clone_size: -; d_call: TRBD1; v_call: TRBV7-9; cdr3_nt: TGTGCCAGCAGCCGACAGGGGAAGCAGTACTTC; cdr3_aa: CASSRQGKQYF
j_call: TRBJ1-2; clone_size: once; d_call: -; v_call: TRBV9; cdr3_nt: TGTGCCAGCAGGGGCTTCCGCTCCAGTGGCTACACCTTC; cdr3_aa: CASRGFRSSGYTF
j_call: TRBJ2-1; clone_size: -; d_call: TRBD2; v_call: TRBV28; cdr3_nt: TGTGCCAGCAGTTTGACGGGACTAGCGATTCATACCTCCTACAATGAGCAGTTCTTC; cdr3_aa: CASSLTGLAIHTSYNEQFF
j_call: TRBJ2-2; clone_size: -; d_call: -; v_call: TRBV4-1; cdr3_nt: TGCGCCAGCAGCCAAGATCGCGGGATAAACACCGGGGAGCTGTTTTTT; cdr3_aa: CASSQDRGINTGELFF
j_call: TRBJ1-1; clone_size: few; d_call: -; v_call: TRBV29-1; cdr3_nt: TGCAGCGTTCTTGTCGGGAACACTGAAGCTTTCTTT; cdr3_aa: CSVLVGNTEAFF
j_call: TRBJ1-5; clone_size: -; d_call: TRBD1; v_call: TRBV6-5; cdr3_nt: TGTGCCAGCGCCAAGGGGGCGGGTCAGCCCCAGCATTTT; cdr3_aa: CASAKGAGQPQHF
j_call: TRBJ2-4; clone_size: once; d_call: -; v_call: TRBV7-2; cdr3_nt: TGTGCCAGCAGCTTAGGGGCCTGGTCAAGAGGAAACATTCAGTACTTC; cdr3_aa: CASSLGAWSRGNIQYF
j_call: TRBJ2-7; clone_size: -; d_call: TRBD2; v_call: TRBV14; cdr3_nt: TGTGCCAGCAGCCACGGGACTAGCGGGAATAACTACGAGCAGTACTTC; cdr3_aa: CASSHGTSGNNYEQYF
j_call: TRBJ2-5; clone_size: once; d_call: TRBD2; v_call: TRBV27; cdr3_nt: TGTGCCAGCAGTCCCCTACGGGGGGGCGGGAGACTTCAAGAGACCCAGTACTTC; cdr3_aa: CASSPLRGGGRLQETQYF
j_call: TRBJ2-5; clone_size: -; d_call: -; v_call: TRBV15; cdr3_nt: TGTGCCACCAGCAGAGTCCTCGGACTCCTCCAAGAGACCCAGTACTTC; cdr3_aa: CATSRVLGLLQETQYF
j_call: TRBJ2-7; clone_size: -; d_call: TRBD2; v_call: TRBV15; cdr3_nt: TGTGCCACCAGCAGAGAGAGGCTAGCGGTAGGGGAGGAGCAGTACTTC; cdr3_aa: CATSRERLAVGEEQYF
j_call: TRBJ2-7; clone_size: -; d_call: TRBD2; v_call: TRBV29-1; cdr3_nt: TGCAGCGTTGCTAGCGGTTACGAGCAGTACTTC; cdr3_aa: CSVASGYEQYF
j_call: TRBJ2-5; clone_size: -; d_call: TRBD2; v_call: TRBV7-7; cdr3_nt: TGTGCCAGCAGCTCGAAACTAGCGGGATTTGAAGAGACCCAGTACTTC; cdr3_aa: CASSSKLAGFEETQYF
j_call: TRBJ1-3; clone_size: -; d_call: -; v_call: TRBV7-9; cdr3_nt: TGTGCCAGCAGCTGGGACTCCGAACCTGGAAACACCATATATTTT; cdr3_aa: CASSWDSEPGNTIYF
j_call: TRBJ2-7; clone_size: -; d_call: TRBD1; v_call: TRBV10-2; cdr3_nt: TGCGCCAGCAGTGAGACGGGGCTGGACAGGGGCTACGAGCAGTACTTC; cdr3_aa: CASSETGLDRGYEQYF
j_call: TRBJ2-7; clone_size: -; d_call: -; v_call: TRBV4-1; cdr3_nt: TGCGCCAGCAGCCAAGATCTGGGACTGATTTACGAGCAGTACTTC; cdr3_aa: CASSQDLGLIYEQYF